The next 2 T cell receptor beta chains were all read from a single sample in a study of regulatory T cells in long-lasting Graves disease. Regarding time point: newly diagnosed GD, antithyroid drugs for less than 3 months. Generation of the TCR library employed RNA extracted from PBMCs. The TCR beta library used iRepertoire HTBI primers with Arm-PCR amplification of CDR3. From the multiplex PCR reads, TCRdb called clonotypes with MiXCR, one entry per CDR3 protein. Here the sample spans around 420,000 distinct CDR3 sequences, about 15% being singletons. In addition, the sample was reused for a study of T cells in Graves' hyperthyroidism and ophthalmopathy.

Here the sequenced sample was peripheral blood mononuclear cells (PBMCs), taken at new diagnosis, from a patient treated with antithyroid drugs. The source of these receptors is a woman in her forties with Graves disease.

V is TRBV5-5 and J is TRBJ1-1; D perhaps matches TRBD1 (5 bases). Germline V gene data show CDR1 as SGHKS and CDR2 as YYEKEE (reference sequence). This CDR3 is built from 13 residues. V lost 1 base and J lost 4, with 8 bases in between. The CDR3 nucleotides are TGTGCCAGCAGCTTGAAGGGGAGCACTGAAGCTTTCTTT. It codes for CASSLKGSTEAFF. The whole variable domain, remainder taken from reference TRBV5-5 and TRBJ1-1, is DAGVTQSPTHLIKTRGQQVTLRCSPISGHKSVSWYQQVLGQGPQFIFQYYEKEERGRGNFPDRFSARQFPNYSSELNVNALLLGDSALYLCASSLKGSTEAFFGQGTRLTVV.

Of note for this clonotype: Because the CDR3 is missing its conserved closing phenylalanine or tryptophan, this is likely a read error. The chain is built from TRBV13 and TRBJ2-3; 12 bases agree with TRBD2. The CDR3 loop spans 14 amino acids. The germline CDR1 and CDR2 sequences are PRHDT and FYEKMQ (reference sequence). Trimming at V came to 3 bases and at J to 6 bases, leaving 1 base not matched to a gene. CDR3 DNA: TGTGCCAGCAGCTTGGGGACTAGCGGGGATACGCAGTATTTA. Translated: CASSLGTSGDTQYL.